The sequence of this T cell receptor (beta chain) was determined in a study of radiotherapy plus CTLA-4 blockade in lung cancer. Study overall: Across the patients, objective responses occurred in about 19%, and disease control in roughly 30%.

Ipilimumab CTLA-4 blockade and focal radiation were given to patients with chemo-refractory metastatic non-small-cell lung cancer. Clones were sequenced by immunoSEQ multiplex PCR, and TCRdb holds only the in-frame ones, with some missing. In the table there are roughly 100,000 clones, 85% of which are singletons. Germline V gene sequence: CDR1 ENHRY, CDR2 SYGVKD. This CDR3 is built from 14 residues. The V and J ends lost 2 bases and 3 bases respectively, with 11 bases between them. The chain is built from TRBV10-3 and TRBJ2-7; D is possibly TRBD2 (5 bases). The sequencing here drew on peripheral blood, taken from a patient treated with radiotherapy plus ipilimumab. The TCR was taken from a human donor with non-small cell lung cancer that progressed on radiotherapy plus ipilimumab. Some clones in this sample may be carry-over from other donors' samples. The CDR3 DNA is TGTGCCATCAGTGAGCCCGGGAACGGCTACGAGCAGTACTTC. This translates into CAISEPGNGYEQYF.